The clone carrying this TCR beta chain has just a few counts. Its antigen is unidentified. Donors gave about 10 milliliters of peripheral blood apiece. Each sample gave at least 6.5 million isolated PBMCs. A J-beta primer mix and a sample-barcoded 5' primer were used in a second PCR of about 7 to 12 cycles. TCRdb redid the calling of the 5' RACE reads with MiXCR, one entry per CDR3 protein. Among 1.6 million or so distinct CDR3 sequences listed, about 31% were seen once. The record originates from a study of blood T cells in healthy people across ages. The CDR3 is 14 amino acids. Germline lookup yields CDR1 WSHSY and CDR2 SAAADI. V dropped 5 bases and J dropped 2; count of bases not matched to a gene: 4. Notes on the study in general: It was not known whether donors were CMV positive (a possible confounder of expanded clonotype changes). It was found that TCR beta diversity correlated strongly with the percentage of naive T cells.

The sequenced sample consisted of blood. This clonotype was obtained from a woman in her thirties in good health. The V call is TRBV10-2, the J call TRBJ2-7; 9 nucleotides match TRBD2. The CDR3, as DNA: TGCGCCAGCAGTCTTTGGACTAGCGCCTACGAGCAGTACTTC. Translation gives CASSLWTSAYEQYF.